The 17 T cell receptor beta chains in this list originate from one sample, sequenced in a study of CD4 and CD8 cells across lung adenocarcinoma regions. TCRdb used MiXCR to reprocess the PCR reads, holding one entry per CDR3 protein. The sample lists thousands of distinct CDR3 sequences, about 41% occurring once. The sample comprised CD8+ T cells from the center of a lung tumor. The source is a male donor with lung adenocarcinoma. The CD4 and CD8 labels of this study may be unreliable.

This clonotype occurred once. The V call is TRBV6-1, the J call TRBJ2-4, with D unclear. With the DNA end fitting TRBJ2-1 better, the J assignment may be wrong. There are 12 residues in the CDR3. Germline lookup yields CDR1 MNHNS and CDR2 SASEGT. The CDR3 here is CASSLNYNEQFF. CDR3 sequence (DNA): TGTGCCAGCAGCCTAAACTACAATGAGCAGTTCTTC.

The chain links TRBV5-1 to TRBJ2-1; D not resolved. The V end was cut by 0 bases, the J end by 4 bases, with 8 bases between. CDR3 length: 14 residues. Germline V gene lookup returns CDR1 SGHRS and CDR2 YFSETQ. The CDR3 here is CASSLGAGYNEQFF. CDR3 nucleotide sequence: TGCGCCAGCAGCTTGGGAGCTGGGTACAATGAGCAGTTCTTC.

The chain joins TRBV6-1 to TRBJ2-1; 9 bases are shared with TRBD2. Germline lookup yields CDR1 MNHNS and CDR2 SASEGT. There are 17 residues in the CDR3. Losses at the gene ends were 0 bases for V and 11 bases for J; bases not matched to a gene: 14. The CDR3 protein is CASSEAHGTSSPTKQFF. The CDR3, as DNA: TGTGCCAGCAGTGAAGCCCACGGGACTAGCTCGCCTACCAAGCAGTTCTTC.

V is TRBV27 and J is TRBJ2-2; perhaps TRBD1 as D (6 bases). CDR3 length: 14 residues. The germline V and J ends were trimmed by 3 bases and 6 bases, with 11 bases remaining between them. CDR1 and CDR2 (germline): MNHEY, SMNVEV (reference sequence). CDR3 bases: TGTGCCAGCAGTTTGCCGGCAGGGGCCGGGGAGCTGTTTTTT. Translated, it gives CASSLPAGAGELFF.

This clonotype was seen only a few times. The chain links TRBV6-5 to TRBJ2-5, with a weak D call TRBD2 (5 bases). TRBJ2-7 explains the end of the DNA better; the J call may be wrong. From germline, CDR1 is MNHEY and CDR2 SVGAGI. This CDR3 has 14 residues. CDR3 in amino acids: CASSYGRGFYEQYF. CDR3 in DNA: TGTGCCAGCAGTTATGGTAGAGGGTTCTACGAGCAGTACTTC.

In this sample, this clonotype turned up a few times. The CDR3 DNA is TGTGCCAGCAGCTTAGGGGGCACCGGGGAGCTGTTTTTT. Translating it yields CASSLGGTGELFF. The chain is built from TRBV7-2 and TRBJ2-2; D call uncertain. V was clipped by 1 base and J by 4 bases, with 4 bases between them. The germline V gene encodes CDR1 SGHTA and CDR2 FQGNSA. The CDR3 covers 13 residues. Full variable domain (missing parts from reference TRBV7-2 and TRBJ2-2): GAGVSQSPSNKVTEKGKDVELRCDPISGHTALYWYRQSLGQGLEFLIYFQGNSAPDKSGLPSDRFSAERTGGSVSTLTIQRTQQEDSAVYLCASSLGGTGELFFGEGSRLTVL.

The chain has TRBV10-2 and TRBJ2-1; 10 bases align to TRBD2. The J call may be in error: the DNA end matches TRBJ2-7 better. Germline V gene data show CDR1 as WSHSY and CDR2 as SAAADI. The CDR3 has 16 amino acids. The CDR3 sequence is CASSEGPPLAGAEQYV. CDR3 sequence (DNA): TGCGCCAGCAGTGAAGGCCCCCCGCTAGCGGGAGCCGAGCAGTACGTC.

The chain joins TRBV10-1 to TRBJ2-4; D possibly uses TRBD1 or TRBD2 (5 bases each). The CDR3 is made up of 15 amino acids. V was shortened by 7 bases and J by 13 bases, with 26 bases between the two germline ends. Germline V lookup: CDR1 WNHNN, CDR2 SYGVQD (reference sequence). The chain's CDR3 is CASKRGQRAKDTQYF. The DNA of the CDR3 is TGCGCCAGCAAACGGGGCCAGCGAGCCAAAGATACGCAGTACTTC.

The V and J genes are TRBV3-1 and TRBJ2-3, with D perhaps TRBD1 or TRBD2 (6 bases each). The length of the CDR3 is 13 residues. The germline V gene encodes CDR1 LGHDT and CDR2 YNNKEL (reference sequence). Deletions cut 2 bases from V and 11 bases from J, with 14 bases between. CDR3 loop: CASSQSGGHRQYF. The CDR3 coding sequence is TGTGCCAGCAGCCAAAGTGGGGGGCATAGGCAGTATTTT.

There are many counts of this clonotype. This sequence joins TRBV6-5 and TRBJ1-1, with 9 bases matching TRBD1. CDR1 and CDR2 from the germline V gene are MNHEY and SVGAGI. This CDR3 has 15 amino acids. The junction had 8 bases not matched to a gene; V was cut back by 5 bases and J by 4 bases. CDR3 nucleotide sequence: TGTGCCAGCAGTCAGGACAGGGGAGGGAGCACTGAAGCTTTCTTT. Translation gives CASSQDRGGSTEAFF.

Many counts were recorded for this clonotype. The V and J genes are TRBV10-2 and TRBJ2-1; 11 bases fit TRBD2. Looked up from germline, CDR1 is WSHSY and CDR2 is SAAADI. CDR3 length: 17 amino acids. Germline trimming cut 5 bases from V and 3 bases from J; bases unmatched to any gene: 9. The CDR3 spells CASSSLAGGSVYNEQFF. The DNA of the CDR3 is TGCGCCAGCAGTTCTCTAGCGGGAGGATCGGTCTACAATGAGCAGTTCTTC.

The V call is TRBV30, the J call TRBJ1-6; 7 bases line up with TRBD1. The CDR3 loop spans 15 amino acids. Germline-derived CDR1 and CDR2 are GTSNPN and SVGIG (reference sequence). The ends lost 4 bases at V and 7 bases at J; junction bases unmatched: 10. This CDR3 reads CAWKGQFDRNSPLHF. DNA for the CDR3: TGTGCCTGGAAGGGACAGTTCGATCGAAATTCACCCCTCCACTTT.

V gene TRBV25-1 combines with J gene TRBJ2-2, with 7 bases identical to TRBD1. From germline, CDR1 is MGHDK and CDR2 SYGVNS. The CDR3 runs 16 residues. Unmatched junction bases numbered 6, after V lost 4 bases and J lost 1 base. This CDR3 is CASSANRDRNTGELFF. The DNA of the CDR3 is TGTGCCAGCAGTGCCAACCGGGACAGGAACACCGGGGAGCTGTTTTTT.

This clonotype showed up many times. The chain couples TRBV7-9 to TRBJ2-1; D is unclear. V gave up 8 bases and J gave up 8 bases, with 10 bases separating them. This CDR3 contains 11 residues. The germline CDR1 and CDR2 sequences are SEHNR and FQNEAQ (reference sequence). The CDR3 sequence is CASGRSDEQFF. CDR3 nucleotide sequence: TGTGCCAGCGGCAGGTCCGATGAGCAGTTCTTC.

The chain has TRBV10-1 and TRBJ2-3, with D possibly being TRBD1 (6 bases). The CDR3 spans 16 residues. V was shortened by 5 bases and J by 6 bases, with 21 bases between the two germline ends. In germline, CDR1 is WNHNN, CDR2 SYGVQD (reference sequence). DNA of the CDR3: TGCGCCAGCAGTAAAAACAGGGCCGCAATTTACGATACGCAGTATTTT. The encoded protein is CASSKNRAAIYDTQYF.

The chain combines TRBV6-5 with TRBJ2-1; a possible D gene is TRBD2 (5 bases). Looked up from germline, CDR1 is MNHEY and CDR2 is SVGAGI. The V end lost 0 bases, the J end lost 4 bases, and 16 bases lay between the germline ends. CDR3 length: 17 amino acids. CDR3 sequence (DNA): TGTGCCAGCAGTTACTCGCCGGTGAGCGGTACTTACAATGAGCAGTTCTTC. It codes for CASSYSPVSGTYNEQFF.

J is TRBJ2-5 and V is TRBV28; no firm D call. This CDR3 comprises 16 residues. Germline V gene data show CDR1 as MDHEN and CDR2 as SYDVKM. Trimming shortened V by 3 bases and J by 3 bases, and 17 bases separated the two germline ends. The CDR3 reads CASSLGSGFQEETQYF. The CDR3 coding sequence is TGTGCCAGCAGTTTGGGGTCAGGTTTTCAGGAAGAGACCCAGTACTTC.